These T cell receptor beta chains were read from a single sample in a study of control samples from healthy donors and cancer patients. Libraries were prepared by immunoSEQ multiplex PCR; TCRdb keeps only in-frame clonotypes and omits some of them. The table lists about 160,000 clones, about 94% of them singletons. The sequenced sample consisted of PBMCs. The receptors here all came from a man in his 60s with colorectal cancer. The CDR3 runs from the conserved cysteine through the conserved F or W. The D gene is left open where the match is weak. Expanded clones are given a class, and other clones once, few, many or no size at all.

>-|TRBV25-1|TRBJ1-1|TRBD1
TGTGCCAGCAGTGCCCAACAGGGGGTGAACACTGAAGCTTTCTTT
CASSAQQGVNTEAFF
>-|TRBV6-5|TRBJ1-1|TRBD1
TGTGCCAGCATTCCGACGGTATCAGGGGGTGAAGCTTTCTTT
CASIPTVSGGEAFF
>once|TRBV30|TRBJ1-3|TRBD1
TGTGCCTGGCTCGGGACAGTCTCTGGAAACACCATATATTTT
CAWLGTVSGNTIYF
>-|TRBV6-2/TRBV6-3|TRBJ2-1|-
TGTGCCAGCAGTGGCGGTTCCTACAATGAGCAGTTCTTC
CASSGGSYNEQFF
>-|TRBV27|TRBJ2-2|TRBD2
TGTGCCAGCAGACTAGCGGGGGCGGGCGGGGAGCTGTTTTTT
CASRLAGAGGELFF
>-|TRBV6-4|TRBJ2-1|-
TGTGCCAGCAGTGACCCGCTAACAGGGAGAACCTACAATGAGCAGTTCTTC
CASSDPLTGRTYNEQFF
>-|TRBV9|TRBJ2-1|-
TGTGCCAGCAGCGTAGCTACGGGGCGGGCCACGAAAAGCTCCTACAATGAGCAGTTCTTC
CASSVATGRATKSSYNEQFF
>-|TRBV24-1|TRBJ1-3|TRBD1
TGTGCCGTACAGGGGCCTGGAAACACCATATATTTT
CAVQGPGNTIYF
>-|TRBV7-2|TRBJ2-3|-
TGTGCCAGCAGCTTATCAAGCGCTTTCACAGATACGCAGTATTTT
CASSLSSAFTDTQYF
>-|TRBV3-1/TRBV3-2|TRBJ1-1|-
TGTGCCAGCAGCCGCGATGGGGGGGTGAACACTGAAGCTTTCTTT
CASSRDGGVNTEAFF
>-|TRBV19|TRBJ2-6|-
TGTGCCAGTAGTATTTTGGGTCCCTCTGGGGCCAACGTCCTGACTTTC
CASSILGPSGANVLTF
>once|TRBV3-1/TRBV3-2|TRBJ2-1|-
TGTGCCAGCAGCCAAGATATTAGCAAGGATTCATTCGAGCAGTTCTTC
CASSQDISKDSFEQFF
>once|TRBV19|TRBJ1-1|-
TGTGCCAGTAGCTTACAGGGCACTGAAGCTTTCTTT
CASSLQGTEAFF
>-|TRBV27|TRBJ1-1|-
TGTGCCAGCAGTTTATATTTGAGGACCAAAGCTTTCTTT
CASSLYLRTKAFF
>-|TRBV9|TRBJ2-1|TRBD2
TGTGCCAGCAGCGTAGGCGGGACTAGCTTCTTAAGCTCCTACAATGAGCAGTTCTTC
CASSVGGTSFLSSYNEQFF
>-|TRBV6-5|TRBJ1-4|-
TGTGCCAGCACATCGGCGCCCCGCGGAAAACTGTTTTTT
CASTSAPRGKLFF
>-|TRBV27|TRBJ1-6|-
TGTGCCAGCAGTTTAAGGAATTCACCCCTCCACTTT
CASSLRNSPLHF
>-|TRBV19|TRBJ1-1|-
TGTGCCAGTATGCGGTTGAACACTGAAGCTTTCTTT
CASMRLNTEAFF
>-|TRBV18|TRBJ2-7|-
TGTGCCAGCTCACCGCCCGCCAGGGCCCACGAGCAGTACTTC
CASSPPARAHEQYF
>once|TRBV4-2|TRBJ1-2|TRBD1
TGTGCCAGCAGCCAAGCCCTAGGACAGGAGGGAGACTATGGCTACACCTTC
CASSQALGQEGDYGYTF
>-|TRBV9|TRBJ1-3|-
TGTGCCAGCAGCGTAGCTTTAGGGAAGGGAAACACCATATATTTT
CASSVALGKGNTIYF
>-|TRBV19|TRBJ2-3|TRBD2
TGTGCCAGTAGTATAGGTAGCGGGGGAGATACGCAGTATTTT
CASSIGSGGDTQYF
>-|TRBV5-1|TRBJ2-3|-
TGCGCCAGCAGCTTGCTAGCACCCACAGATACGCAGTATTTT
CASSLLAPTDTQYF
>-|TRBV7-2|TRBJ1-1|TRBD1
TGTGCCAGCAGCTTTACAGGGGAGGGGAACACTGAAGCTTTCTTT
CASSFTGEGNTEAFF
>-|TRBV5-1|TRBJ2-7|-
TGCGCCAGCAGCTCGTCAAGGTCCTACGAGCAGTACTTC
CASSSSRSYEQYF
>-|TRBV6-5|TRBJ1-1|TRBD1
TGTGCCAGCAGTTACTCCTCCCAGGGGGCTAACACTGAAGCTTTCTTT
CASSYSSQGANTEAFF
>-|TRBV9|TRBJ2-7|-
TGTGCCAGCAGCGCGTCCGGGTTCTCCTACGAGCAGTACTTC
CASSASGFSYEQYF
>-|TRBV12-3/TRBV12-4|TRBJ2-3|-
TGTGCCAGCGGGCCCCCGGTTACGCAGTATTTT
CASGPPVTQYF
>-|TRBV25-1|TRBJ1-1|-
TGTGCCAGCAGTACCCGGGACTCAAACACTGAAGCTTTCTTT
CASSTRDSNTEAFF
>-|TRBV5-1|TRBJ1-1|TRBD1
TGCGCCAGCAGGGGGACAGGACTCGCTGAAGCTTTCTTT
CASRGTGLAEAFF
>-|TRBV19|TRBJ1-4|TRBD1
TGTGCCAGTAGCCCCGACAGGGGGCAAGAAAAACTGTTTTTT
CASSPDRGQEKLFF
>-|TRBV12-3/TRBV12-4|TRBJ2-1|TRBD1
TGTGCCAGCAGTTACTCGACAGGGAAAAGGTTCTTC
CASSYSTGKRFF
>-|TRBV7-6|TRBJ2-5|TRBD1
TGTGCCAGCAGCTTAGCAGGGGGCGGAGAGACCCAGTACTTC
CASSLAGGGETQYF